The present T cell receptor (beta chain) was sequenced within a study of technical replicates of blood from a handful of donors. The CDR3 spans 17 residues. CDR1 MDHEN and CDR2 SYDVKM come from the germline V gene. The J segment lost 0 bases and the V segment lost 6 bases, leaving 9 bases of the junction unmatched. TCRdb's copy holds only in-frame clones and misses some; the assay was immunoSEQ multiplex PCR. The sample records tens of thousands of clones, about 97% being singletons. The chain carries TRBV28 and TRBJ2-1; TRBD2 matches 9 bases. Material for sequencing was T cells isolated from PBMCs. The receptor comes from a human donor in good health. The CDR3 nucleotides are TGTGCCAGCAGCCCCGGACCGGGACTAGCCTCCTACAATGAGCAGTTCTTC. The encoded protein is CASSPGPGLASYNEQFF.